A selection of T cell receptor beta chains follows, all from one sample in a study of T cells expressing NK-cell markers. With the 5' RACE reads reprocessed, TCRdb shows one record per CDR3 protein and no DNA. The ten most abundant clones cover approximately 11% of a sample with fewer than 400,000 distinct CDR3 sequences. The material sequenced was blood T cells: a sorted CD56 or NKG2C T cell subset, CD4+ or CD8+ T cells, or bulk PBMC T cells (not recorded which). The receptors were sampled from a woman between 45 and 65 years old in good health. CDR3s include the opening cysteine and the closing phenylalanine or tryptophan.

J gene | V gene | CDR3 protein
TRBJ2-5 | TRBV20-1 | CSTLGPQETQYF
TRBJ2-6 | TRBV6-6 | CASSYPRAGGPSGANVLTF
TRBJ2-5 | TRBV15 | CATSREEGAVETQYF
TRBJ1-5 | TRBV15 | CATSRGPDRANQPQHF
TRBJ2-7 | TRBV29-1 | CSVEVDYSYEQYF
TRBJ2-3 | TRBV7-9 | CASRSPPGTSGTDTQYF
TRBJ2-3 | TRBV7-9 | CASSPSLGQGTDTQYF
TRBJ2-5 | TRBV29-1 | CSVEQTGGLGETQYF
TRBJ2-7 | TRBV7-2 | CASSVQGVHEQYF
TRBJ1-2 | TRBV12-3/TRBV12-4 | CASSLGLLEGYTF
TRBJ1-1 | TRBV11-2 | CASSFRDDAFF
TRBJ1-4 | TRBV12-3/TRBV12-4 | CASSWSEEANEKLFF
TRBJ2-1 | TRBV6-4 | CASSKAPSGSGNEQFF
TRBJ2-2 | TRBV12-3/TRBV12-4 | CASSPRDTGELFF
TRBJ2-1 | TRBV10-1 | CASSTGLGDEQFF
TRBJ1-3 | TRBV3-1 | CASSQKGQGSGNTIYF
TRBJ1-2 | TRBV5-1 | CASSLEGQDNYGYTF
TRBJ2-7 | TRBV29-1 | CSVETYNYEQYF
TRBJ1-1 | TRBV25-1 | CASSESNRGRTEAFF
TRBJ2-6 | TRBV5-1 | CASSLRGSGERAGANVLTF
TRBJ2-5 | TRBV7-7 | CASSLAQADRETQYF
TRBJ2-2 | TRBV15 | CATSSGLKYGQGHTGELFF
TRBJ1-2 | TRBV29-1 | CSVEAGDSYGYTF
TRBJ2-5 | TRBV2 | CASSVEQFETQYF
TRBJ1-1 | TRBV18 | CASSPIREMNTEAFF
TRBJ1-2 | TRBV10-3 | CAIRETGDNGYTF
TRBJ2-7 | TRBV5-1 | CASRDSSGSSSYEQYF
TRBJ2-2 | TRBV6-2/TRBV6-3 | CASTQATGELFF
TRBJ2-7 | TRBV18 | CASSPGGDEQYF
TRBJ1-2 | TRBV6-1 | CASTQTGGNYGYTF
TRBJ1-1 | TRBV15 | CATSRSAGTGTTEAFF
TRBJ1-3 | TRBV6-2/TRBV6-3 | CASSPSGRQSGNTIYF
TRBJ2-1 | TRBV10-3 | CATSPSGRSNEQFF
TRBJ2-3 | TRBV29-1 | CSVNRDRTDTQYF
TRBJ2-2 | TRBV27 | CASTTQSLFTGELFF
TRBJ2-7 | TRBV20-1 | CSARQPASYEQYF
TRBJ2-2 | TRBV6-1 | CASSASTGELFF
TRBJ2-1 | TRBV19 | CASSMITTEQFF
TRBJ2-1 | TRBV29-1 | CSVEYGRALNEQFF
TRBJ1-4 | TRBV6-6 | CAGRRANEKLFF
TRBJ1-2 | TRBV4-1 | CASSQETGSYGYTF
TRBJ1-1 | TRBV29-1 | CSVALALNTEAFF
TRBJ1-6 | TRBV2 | CASSELPGSPLHF
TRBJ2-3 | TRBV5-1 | CATWTGQLGDTQYF
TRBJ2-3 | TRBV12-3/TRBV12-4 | CASSFAGTGARGTQYF